The 31 T cell receptor beta chains presented below share a single source sample, sequenced in a study of CD8 T cells in Susac syndrome. The RNA, about 0.45 to 1 ug, was put through reverse transcription using random hexamers. TCRdb recomputed calls from the immunoSEQ multiplex PCR reads with MiXCR, one row per CDR3 protein. Of about 190,000 distinct CDR3 sequences listed, roughly 92% were seen once; the top ten hold roughly 0.096%. The sample consisted of CD4+ T cells from PBMCs. Source of these receptors: a human donor in good health.

The gene calls are TRBV7-2 and TRBJ2-2; 9 bases are a match to TRBD1. Germline CDR1 SGHTA, CDR2 FQGNSA. Trimming removed 5 bases from V and 2 bases from J; junction bases left unmatched: 6. The CDR3 runs to 16 residues. This CDR3 reads CASSARQGGNTGELFF. In DNA form, the CDR3 reads TGTGCCAGCAGCGCTCGACAGGGGGGAAACACCGGGGAGCTGTTTTTT.

This chain joins TRBV19 and TRBJ2-1; 9 positions agree with TRBD1. V lost 9 bases and J lost 10; bases outside the gene matches: 10. Germline values: CDR1 LNHDA, CDR2 SQIVND (reference sequence). This CDR3 is built from 13 residues. In DNA form, the CDR3 reads TGTGCCAGCAGTCCCGGGACAGGGAGCGAGCAGTTCTTC. This encodes CASSPGTGSEQFF. Together with reference TRBV19 and TRBJ2-1, the CDR3 gives the full variable domain: DGGITQSPKYLFRKEGQNVTLSCEQNLNHDAMYWYRQDPGQGLRLIYYSQIVNDFQKGDIAEGYSVSREKKESFPLTVTSAQKNPTAFYLCASSPGTGSEQFFGPGTRLTVL.

The V gene is TRBV6-5, the J gene TRBJ2-1; 8 positions agree with TRBD2. Trimming removed 8 bases from V and 6 bases from J; junction bases left unmatched: 9. The CDR3 spans 14 residues. CDR1 and CDR2 from the germline V gene are MNHEY and SVGAGI. The chain's CDR3 is CASGRSGGFNEQFF. The CDR3 DNA follows: TGTGCCAGCGGGAGAAGCGGGGGATTCAATGAGCAGTTCTTC.

The CDR3 DNA reads TGTGCCAGCAGCCCCGGACTTGATAAAGATACGCAGTATTTT. It yields the protein CASSPGLDKDTQYF. The genes are TRBV7-9 and TRBJ2-3, with a tentative D call TRBD2 (5 bases). Germline V gives CDR1 SEHNR, CDR2 FQNEAQ (reference sequence). There are 14 residues in the CDR3. Trimming cost V 5 bases and J 5 bases, with 14 bases left between them.

J is TRBJ2-5 and V is TRBV7-9; D remains ambiguous. CDR1 is SEHNR, CDR2 FQNEAQ, per germline (reference sequence). The CDR3 spans 13 residues. V lost 7 bases to trimming and J lost 0 bases, with 9 bases between them. The CDR3 nucleotides read TGTGCCAGCAACGAGATGTACCAAGAGACCCAGTACTTC. Protein: CASNEMYQETQYF.

Concerning this clonotype: An end of the junction does not agree with germline; a read error may underlie this. The chain uses TRBV25-1 and TRBJ2-1; 8 bases are a match to TRBD2. The CDR3 covers 15 residues. The germline gives CDR1 MGHDK, CDR2 SYGVNS. The CDR3, as DNA: TGTACCAGGGGTTCACCGGGACTAGTCTACAATGAGCAGTTCTTC. It encodes CTRGSPGLVYNEQFF.

The gene calls are TRBV19 and TRBJ1-5; the D gene is possibly TRBD1 (5 bases). Trimming cost V 1 base and J 0 bases, with 16 bases left between them. CDR1 is LNHDA and CDR2 is SQIVND in the germline V gene (reference sequence). CDR3 length: 18 amino acids. The CDR3 is CASSIVGALPYSNQPQHF. The CDR3, as DNA: TGTGCCAGTAGTATAGTAGGGGCCTTGCCTTATAGCAATCAGCCCCAGCATTTT. Looking up the rest from reference TRBV19 and TRBJ1-5 gives the full variable domain: DGGITQSPKYLFRKEGQNVTLSCEQNLNHDAMYWYRQDPGQGLRLIYYSQIVNDFQKGDIAEGYSVSREKKESFPLTVTSAQKNPTAFYLCASSIVGALPYSNQPQHFGDGTRLSIL.

This clonotype showed up just once. The J gene is TRBJ1-2, the V gene TRBV28; 10 bases match TRBD1. Unmatched junction bases numbered 9, after V lost 6 bases and J lost 8 bases. Germline V gives CDR1 MDHEN, CDR2 SYDVKM. This CDR3 is 14 amino acids long. The CDR3 nucleotides are TGTGCCAGCAGATCGCCGGGACAGGGGTACGGCTACACCTTC. Translated: CASRSPGQGYGYTF.

J is TRBJ2-5 and V is TRBV5-1; perhaps D is TRBD1 or TRBD2 (5 bases each). The CDR3 is made up of 14 amino acids. The germline V and J ends were trimmed by 3 bases and 5 bases, with 14 bases remaining between them. Germline CDR1 and CDR2: SGHRS and YFSETQ. Here the CDR3 reads CASSSAGTKETQYF. CDR3 sequence (DNA): TGCGCCAGCAGCTCTGCTGGGACCAAGGAGACCCAGTACTTC.

The rearrangement uses TRBV3-1 and TRBJ1-2, with 7 bases matching TRBD1. Looked up from germline, CDR1 is LGHDT and CDR2 is YNNKEL (reference sequence). CDR3 length: 14 amino acids. V gave up 6 bases and J gave up 2 bases; unmatched junction bases: 6. The CDR3 DNA follows: TGTGCCAGCAGAGCTTTGGGACAGAACTATGGCTACACCTTC. Protein: CASRALGQNYGYTF.

CDR3 protein: CASSQYLAGDKTEAFF. The CDR3 DNA is TGCGCCAGCAGCCAATACCTCGCAGGGGATAAGACTGAAGCTTTCTTT. The chain carries TRBV4-1 and TRBJ1-1; D is perhaps TRBD1 (6 bases). The length of the CDR3 is 16 residues. The germline CDR1 and CDR2 sequences are MGHRA and YSYEKL. The ends were cut back, 2 bases at V and 5 bases at J, with 18 bases in the middle.

The rearrangement uses TRBV3-1 and TRBJ2-1, with 8 bases fitting TRBD1. In germline, CDR1 is LGHDT, CDR2 YNNKEL (reference sequence). The CDR3 has 15 amino acids. Losses at the gene ends were 5 bases for V and 4 bases for J; bases not matched to a gene: 7. CDR3 in amino acids: CASSKGTGTYNEQFF. For the CDR3, the DNA is TGTGCCAGCAGCAAAGGGACAGGTACTTACAATGAGCAGTTCTTC.

CDR3 bases: TGTGCCAGTAGGATTATGGGCGGTGGTGGGTACAATGAGCAGTTCTTC. It yields the protein CASRIMGGGGYNEQFF. This rearrangement joins TRBV19 to TRBJ2-1; D is unresolved. This CDR3 is built from 16 residues. The germline CDR1 and CDR2 sequences are LNHDA and SQIVND (reference sequence). Trimming removed 6 bases from V and 4 bases from J, with 19 bases in between. The whole variable domain, remainder taken from reference TRBV19 and TRBJ2-1, is DGGITQSPKYLFRKEGQNVTLSCEQNLNHDAMYWYRQDPGQGLRLIYYSQIVNDFQKGDIAEGYSVSREKKESFPLTVTSAQKNPTAFYLCASRIMGGGGYNEQFFGPGTRLTVL.

V usage is TRBV7-6 and J usage is TRBJ1-1; 9 positions agree with TRBD1. This CDR3 spans 15 amino acids. The V gene end was trimmed by 1 base and the J gene end by 4 bases; junction bases not matched to a gene: 4. Germline lookup yields CDR1 SGHVS and CDR2 FNYEAQ. The CDR3 coding sequence is TGTGCCAGCAGCTTAGGGACAGGGGTCGTCACTGAAGCTTTCTTT. This sequence encodes CASSLGTGVVTEAFF.

The gene calls are TRBV6-6 and TRBJ1-1; D call uncertain. Between the trimmed V and J ends, which lost 0 bases and 5 bases, there was a span of 13 bases. CDR3 size: 15 residues. CDR1 MNHNY and CDR2 SVGAGI come from the germline V gene (reference sequence). Written as DNA, the CDR3 is TGTGCCAGCAGTTACTCCGGCACGGGAGGGACTGAAGCTTTCTTT. Translated, it gives CASSYSGTGGTEAFF.

The chain has TRBV20-1 and TRBJ2-3; D uncertain. Germline CDR1 is DFQATT and CDR2 is SNEGSKA (reference sequence). This CDR3 is built from 12 residues. V was trimmed by 1 base and J by 2 bases, leaving 4 bases between them. The CDR3 loop reads CSARVYTDTQYF. Here the CDR3 DNA reads TGCAGTGCTAGAGTATACACAGATACGCAGTATTTT.

This chain uses TRBV12-3 or TRBV12-4 with TRBJ1-2; 9 bases map to TRBD1. This CDR3 comprises 15 residues. Trimming cost V 5 bases and J 4 bases; bases outside gene matches: 8. CDR3 residues: CASSATGGAGYGYTF. In DNA form, the CDR3 reads TGTGCCAGCAGTGCAACAGGGGGCGCAGGCTATGGCTACACCTTC.

The rearrangement joins TRBV11-2 to TRBJ2-5; D uncertain. CDR3 length: 15 amino acids. Germline-derived CDR1 and CDR2 are SGHAT and FQNNGV. V lost 1 base and J lost 1, with 10 bases in between. The CDR3 coding sequence is TGTGCCAGCAGCTTAGGGGGTCGAATCCAAGAGACCCAGTACTTC. Its protein product is CASSLGGRIQETQYF.

This rearrangement joins TRBV7-8 to TRBJ2-2, with no clear D. This CDR3 spans 14 amino acids. CDR1 is SGHVS and CDR2 is FQNEAQ in the germline V gene. V gave up 5 bases and J gave up 1 base, with 8 bases separating them. The CDR3 loop is CASSVAGNTGELFF. The CDR3 DNA follows: TGTGCCAGCAGCGTCGCCGGGAACACCGGGGAGCTGTTTTTT.

The chain joins TRBV12-5 to TRBJ2-7, with 9 nucleotides matching TRBD1. Looked up from germline, CDR1 is LGHNT and CDR2 is FRNRAP. V lost 7 bases, J lost 5 bases, and 9 bases stayed unmatched. This CDR3 region has 14 residues. Written as DNA, the CDR3 is TGTGCTAGTGCCCCGGGACAGGGAAGGGACGAGCAGTACTTC. This sequence encodes CASAPGQGRDEQYF. Full variable domain (missing parts from reference TRBV12-5 and TRBJ2-7): DARVTQTPRHKVTEMGQEVTMRCQPILGHNTVFWYRQTMMQGLELLAYFRNRAPLDDSGMPKDRFSAEMPDATLATLKIQPSEPRDSAVYFCASAPGQGRDEQYFGPGTRLTVT.

This clonotype was detected once. This chain uses TRBV7-2 with TRBJ1-2; no clear D. V lost 5 bases and J 4 bases, leaving 11 bases between the germline ends. The V gene's germline CDR1 is SGHTA and CDR2 FQGNSA. The CDR3 sequence is 13 residues long. DNA for the CDR3: TGTGCCAGCAGCGCAAGGGATCGCTATGGCTACACCTTC. This encodes CASSARDRYGYTF.

This clonotype has only one observation. The chain links TRBV29-1 to TRBJ2-1; 8 bases agree with TRBD1. V gave up 3 bases and J gave up 2 bases; unmatched junction bases: 3. The CDR3 consists of 14 residues. CDR1 SQVTM and CDR2 ANQGSEA come from the germline V gene. CDR3 in amino acids: CSVDQQGAYNEQFF. The CDR3 region has the DNA TGCAGCGTTGATCAACAGGGGGCCTACAATGAGCAGTTCTTC.

This chain links TRBV7-2 with TRBJ2-5; 8 bases line up with TRBD1. Unmatched junction bases numbered 9, after V lost 2 bases and J lost 1 base. This CDR3 is 17 amino acids long. The germline V gene has CDR1 SGHTA and CDR2 FQGNSA. For the CDR3, the DNA is TGTGCCAGCAGCTTAACCCCCAACAGGGGGTTCCAAGAGACCCAGTACTTC. It is translated as CASSLTPNRGFQETQYF.

V is TRBV14 and J is TRBJ1-1, with TRBD1 matching over 10 bases. The CDR3 loop spans 19 amino acids. V gave up 2 bases and J gave up 4 bases; unmatched junction bases: 16. The germline gives CDR1 SGHDN, CDR2 FVKESK. CDR3: CASSQSPGQGRVLVTEAFF. CDR3 nucleotides: TGTGCCAGCAGCCAATCACCGGGACAGGGGAGGGTTTTGGTCACTGAAGCTTTCTTT.

In its sample, this clonotype was seen once. V and J are TRBV10-3 and TRBJ1-4, with D hard to call. This CDR3 spans 13 amino acids. CDR1 is ENHRY, CDR2 SYGVKD, per germline. The ends were cut back, 8 bases at V and 3 bases at J, with 10 bases in the middle. CDR3: CAIGGVPNEKLFF. As DNA, the CDR3 is TGTGCCATCGGTGGTGTGCCTAATGAAAAACTGTTTTTT.

This chain connects TRBV28 to TRBJ1-2; D may be TRBD1 (6 bases). Germline V gene data show CDR1 as MDHEN and CDR2 as SYDVKM. The CDR3 extends over 16 amino acids. Between the trimmed V and J ends, which lost 6 bases and 6 bases, there was a span of 23 bases. The CDR3 spells CASSSFGLTGRDGYTF. As DNA, the CDR3 is TGTGCCAGCAGCTCATTCGGACTAACAGGGAGGGATGGCTACACCTTC.

The V call is TRBV5-4, the J call TRBJ1-3, with a tentative D call TRBD1 (6 bases). Per germline, CDR1 SGHNT and CDR2 YYREEE (reference sequence). The CDR3 has 15 amino acids. V shed 2 bases and J shed 4 bases, with 13 bases lying between them. DNA of the CDR3: TGTGCCAGCAGCTTTCAGGGGAAGGGAGGAAACACCATATATTTT. Protein sequence: CASSFQGKGGNTIYF.

The chain couples TRBV15 to TRBJ2-7, with D tentatively TRBD1 (5 bases). Germline V gene sequence: CDR1 LNHNV, CDR2 YYDKDF (reference sequence). The CDR3 runs to 14 residues. The V end was cut by 1 base, the J end by 4 bases, with 11 bases between. CDR3 region: CATSRVDTFYEQYF. The DNA of the CDR3 is TGTGCCACCAGCAGAGTGGACACCTTTTACGAGCAGTACTTC.

In its sample, this clonotype was seen a few times. The genes are TRBV11-2 and TRBJ1-6; D may be TRBD1 (6 bases). The V end lost 1 base, the J end lost 10 bases, and 14 bases lay between the germline ends. There are 15 residues in the CDR3. Germline CDR1 reads SGHAT; CDR2 reads FQNNGV. Written as DNA, the CDR3 is TGTGCCAGCAGCTTAGTAACAGGGTCACGCTCACCCCTCCACTTT. This translates into CASSLVTGSRSPLHF.

CDR3 amino acids: CASSYTGEFEAFF. DNA of the CDR3: TGTGCCAGCAGCTACACCGGAGAGTTTGAAGCTTTCTTT. This chain joins TRBV7-8 and TRBJ1-1, with unresolved D. The germline V and J ends were trimmed by 4 bases and 7 bases, with 13 bases remaining between them. This CDR3 spans 13 amino acids. Per germline, CDR1 SGHVS and CDR2 FQNEAQ.

The J gene is TRBJ2-7, the V gene TRBV28; TRBD1 matches at 8 bases. The CDR3 sequence is 15 residues long. J lost 6 bases, V lost 1 base, and 8 bases had no gene match. CDR1 MDHEN and CDR2 SYDVKM come from the germline V gene. CDR3 nucleotide sequence: TGTGCCAGCAGTTTATCCATCCGGACAGGGTCCGAGCAGTACGTC. This translates into CASSLSIRTGSEQYV.